The 16 T cell receptor beta chains below were found in one sample sequenced in a study of blood T cell repertoires in COVID-19. TCRdb's copy holds only in-frame clones and misses some; the assay was immunoSEQ multiplex PCR. The data show more than 150,000 clones, with around nine tenths seen just once and about 2.5% held by the top ten. Sequences were obtained from peripheral blood. The receptors were gathered from a man aged 35 to 55 with active or convalescent COVID-19.

The chain is built from TRBV7-3 and TRBJ2-3, with 7 bases aligning to TRBD2. Trimming at V came to 4 bases and at J to 3 bases, leaving 10 bases not matched to a gene. The CDR3 has 16 residues. Germline V gene data show CDR1 as SGHTA and CDR2 as FQGTGA. DNA for the CDR3: TGTGCCAGCAGCTCCGTCAGCGGGGCGGAAACAGATACGCAGTATTTT. This encodes CASSSVSGAETDTQYF. Full variable domain (missing parts from reference TRBV7-3 and TRBJ2-3): GAGVSQTPSNKVTEKGKYVELRCDPISGHTALYWYRQSLGQGPEFLIYFQGTGAADDSGLPNDRFFAVRPEGSVSTLKIQRTERGDSAVYLCASSSVSGAETDTQYFGPGTRLTVL.

This chain connects TRBV27 to TRBJ1-2; 9 nucleotides line up with TRBD1. Germline V gives CDR1 MNHEY, CDR2 SMNVEV (reference sequence). The CDR3 covers 15 residues. The V gene end was trimmed by 6 bases and the J gene end by 4 bases; junction bases not matched to a gene: 9. CDR3 coding DNA: TGTGCCAGCAGGTCACAGGGGGCGCTGGGCTATGGCTACACCTTC. As protein: CASRSQGALGYGYTF.

This clone was recorded once. The V and J genes are TRBV19 and TRBJ2-1, with TRBD1 matching over 7 bases. The CDR3 runs to 15 residues. Unmatched junction bases numbered 8, after V lost 5 bases and J lost 4 bases. Per the germline V gene, CDR1 is LNHDA and CDR2 is SQIVND (reference sequence). The CDR3 nucleotides read TGTGCCAGTAGTCCAGGGGGACGGAGGTACAATGAGCAGTTCTTC. Translation gives CASSPGGRRYNEQFF.

In its sample, this clone was seen a few times. This sequence joins TRBV4-1 and TRBJ1-5, with 10 bases that match TRBD1. The V gene end was trimmed by 3 bases and the J gene end by 2 bases; junction bases not matched to a gene: 7. CDR3 size: 17 residues. Germline loops: CDR1 MGHRA, CDR2 YSYEKL. CDR3 DNA sequence: TGCGCCAGCAGCCACCGACAGGGGGCAGGTGGCAATCAGCCCCAGCATTTT. It specifies CASSHRQGAGGNQPQHF.

This chain links TRBV11-2 with TRBJ2-3; TRBD2 agrees at 11 bases. Germline V lookup: CDR1 SGHAT, CDR2 FQNNGV. V dropped 5 bases and J dropped 2; count of bases not matched to a gene: 6. This CDR3 contains 16 residues. The CDR3, as DNA: TGTGCCAGCAGCCCCAGACTAGCGGGGCACACAGATACGCAGTATTTT. Translating gives CASSPRLAGHTDTQYF. The full variable domain, completed using reference TRBV11-2 and TRBJ2-3, is EAGVAQSPRYKIIEKRQSVAFWCNPISGHATLYWYQQILGQGPKLLIQFQNNGVVDDSQLPKDRFSAERLKGVDSTLKIQPAKLEDSAVYLCASSPRLAGHTDTQYFGPGTRLTVL.

This chain links TRBV28 with TRBJ1-6; the D gene is possibly TRBD1 (6 bases). V was shortened by 4 bases and J by 9 bases, with 13 bases between the two germline ends. Germline lookup yields CDR1 MDHEN and CDR2 SYDVKM. This CDR3 has 14 amino acids. This chain's CDR3 is CASSSGTPVSPLHF. CDR3 nucleotides: TGTGCCAGCAGTTCTGGGACACCTGTTTCACCCCTCCACTTT.

This chain connects TRBV30 to TRBJ1-1; 7 bases agree with TRBD1. The V gene's germline CDR1 is GTSNPN and CDR2 SVGIG (reference sequence). The CDR3 runs 15 residues. With 2 bases clipped from V and 4 bases from J, the junction kept 10 bases outside the gene matches. CDR3 in amino acids: CAWSTFGTAVTEAFF. Written as DNA, the CDR3 is TGTGCCTGGAGTACTTTCGGGACAGCGGTCACTGAAGCTTTCTTT.

V usage is TRBV10-3 and J usage is TRBJ1-2, with D perhaps matching TRBD1 (6 bases). The germline CDR1 and CDR2 sequences are ENHRY and SYGVKD. Trimming removed 6 bases from V and 0 bases from J, with 11 bases in between. This CDR3 comprises 14 residues. CDR3 amino acids: CAISAGTTNYGYTF. In nucleotides, the CDR3 is TGTGCCATCAGCGCCGGGACAACTAACTATGGCTACACCTTC.

The chain has TRBV7-2 and TRBJ1-3; TRBD1 aligns across 7 bases. Germline CDR1 is SGHTA and CDR2 is FQGNSA. The CDR3 consists of 14 residues. The trim removed 5 bases at V and 3 bases at J, leaving 4 bases unmatched. The CDR3 nucleotides are TGTGCCAGCAGCGAAGACAGGGTTGGAAACACCATATATTTT. It specifies CASSEDRVGNTIYF. The variable domain in full, completed from reference TRBV7-2 and TRBJ1-3, reads GAGVSQSPSNKVTEKGKDVELRCDPISGHTALYWYRQSLGQGLEFLIYFQGNSAPDKSGLPSDRFSAERTGGSVSTLTIQRTQQEDSAVYLCASSEDRVGNTIYFGEGSWLTVV.

This rearrangement joins TRBV2 to TRBJ2-7; D is undetermined. The V end was cut by 7 bases, the J end by 2 bases, with 12 bases between. Germline CDR1 is SNHLY and CDR2 is FYNNEI. The CDR3 has 13 amino acids. CDR3 in DNA: TGTGCCAGCAACGTCCAGGTACCCTACGAGCAGTACTTC. Translated: CASNVQVPYEQYF.

This clone was observed a handful of times. The V gene is TRBV5-8, the J gene TRBJ1-4, with D unclear. Germline V gene lookup returns CDR1 SGHTS and CDR2 YDEGEE. Trimming removed 5 bases at V and 10 bases at J, with 12 bases between. This CDR3 spans 12 amino acids. CDR3: CASRESSGKLFF. CDR3 coding DNA: TGTGCCAGCAGAGAGTCTTCAGGAAAACTGTTTTTT.

This chain connects TRBV9 to TRBJ2-3; 7 positions match TRBD2. Trimming at V came to 0 bases and at J to 6 bases, leaving 7 bases not matched to a gene. Germline V CDR1 and CDR2: SGDLS, YYNGEE. CDR3 length: 15 residues. The CDR3 DNA reads TGTGCCAGCAGCGTAGAGGCTAGCGGCTGGGATACGCAGTATTTT. Translation gives CASSVEASGWDTQYF.

The chain couples TRBV2 to TRBJ1-6; maybe TRBD1 (5 bases). In germline, CDR1 is SNHLY, CDR2 FYNNEI. Trimming left V 7 bases short and J 6 bases short, with 13 bases between. The CDR3 consists of 14 residues. The CDR3 DNA is TGTGCCAGCAAGACGGACAACACTAATTCACCCCTCCACTTT. Its translation: CASKTDNTNSPLHF.

V and J are TRBV9 and TRBJ1-3, with D unclear. The CDR3 spans 13 residues. CDR1 and CDR2 from the germline V gene are SGDLS and YYNGEE. V was cut by 3 bases and J by 0 bases, with 4 bases left in between. CDR3 nucleotides: TGTGCCAGCAGCGCCAGCTCTGGAAACACCATATATTTT. Encoded protein: CASSASSGNTIYF. Variable domain in full (rest from reference TRBV9 and TRBJ1-3): DSGVTQTPKHLITATGQRVTLRCSPRSGDLSVYWYQQSLDQGLQFLIQYYNGEERAKGNILERFSAQQFPDLHSELNLSSLELGDSALYFCASSASSGNTIYFGEGSWLTVV.

J is TRBJ1-1 and V is TRBV2; tentatively, D is TRBD1 (6 bases). Germline assignment: CDR1 SNHLY and CDR2 FYNNEI. This CDR3 has 13 amino acids. Trimming removed 10 bases from V and 0 bases from J, with 12 bases in between. CDR3 in amino acids: CATRTDMNTEAFF. In nucleotides, the CDR3 is TGTGCCACCAGGACAGACATGAACACTGAAGCTTTCTTT.

The chain has TRBV7-8 and TRBJ2-5; D might be TRBD1 (7 bases). The CDR3 length is 14 residues. With 6 bases removed from V and 3 bases from J, the gap between germline ends came to 14 bases. Germline values: CDR1 SGHVS, CDR2 FQNEAQ. CDR3 nucleotide sequence: TGTGCCAGCAGGGGGAGCAGGGGGGAAGAGACCCAGTACTTC. This gives the protein CASRGSRGEETQYF.